A selection of T cell receptor beta chains follows, all from one sample in a study of blood T cell repertoires in COVID-19. TCRdb's table, derived via immunoSEQ multiplex PCR, lists solely in-frame clones and lacks some. The repertoire holds 90,000 to 120,000 clones, with 75% to 95% as singletons. The sample was peripheral blood. The receptors originated from a woman in her 30s with acute or convalescent COVID-19. The CDR3 runs from the conserved cysteine through the conserved F or W. The D gene is left open where the match is weak. Clone size, where shown, is once, few, many, or a class for clones that have expanded.

v_call	j_call	d_call	clone_size	cdr3_aa	cdr3_nt
TRBV28	TRBJ2-2	TRBD2	-	CASTPSGGRIAGELFF	TGTGCCAGCACCCCTTCGGGGGGACGAATAGCCGGGGAGCTGTTTTTT
TRBV10-1	TRBJ1-1	TRBD1	-	CASSEVPTAGQGAVSGTEAFF	TGCGCCAGCAGTGAGGTACCTACCGCCGGACAGGGGGCTGTTAGCGGCACTGAAGCTTTCTTT
TRBV6-5	TRBJ1-5	-	-	CASSKGIMSNQPQHF	TGTGCCAGCAGTAAGGGGATCATGAGCAATCAGCCCCAGCATTTT
TRBV3-1/TRBV3-2	TRBJ2-1	-	-	CASGKGKANEQFF	TGTGCCAGTGGGAAGGGGAAGGCCAATGAGCAGTTCTTC
TRBV6-2/TRBV6-3	TRBJ2-1	TRBD2	-	CASSSPRLAGGQVEQFF	TGTGCCAGCAGTTCACCAAGACTAGCGGGAGGACAGGTTGAGCAGTTCTTC
TRBV20-1	TRBJ1-2	-	once	CSASIVGYTF	TGCAGTGCTAGTATCGTTGGCTACACCTTC
TRBV29-1	TRBJ2-1	-	-	CSGRGGSSYNEQFF	TGCAGCGGGAGGGGGGGGAGCTCCTACAATGAGCAGTTCTTC
TRBV12-3/TRBV12-4	TRBJ1-5	-	-	CASSLSRVRPQHF	TGTGCCAGCAGTTTATCACGAGTTCGGCCCCAGCATTTT
TRBV29-1	TRBJ2-1	-	-	CSVDRGIRDNEQFF	TGCAGCGTTGACAGGGGAATTCGGGACAATGAGCAGTTCTTC
TRBV3-1/TRBV3-2	TRBJ2-7	TRBD2	-	CASSQVSLAGGPRVGEQYF	TGTGCCAGCAGCCAAGTGTCGCTAGCGGGAGGGCCACGGGTCGGCGAGCAGTACTTC
TRBV19	TRBJ1-2	TRBD1	-	CASRKDRGATNYGYTF	TGTGCCAGTAGAAAGGACAGGGGCGCAACCAACTATGGCTACACCTTC
TRBV30	TRBJ1-1	-	-	CAWKEGRLLGSVNTEAFF	TGTGCCTGGAAAGAGGGCCGACTCCTCGGTAGCGTGAACACTGAAGCTTTCTTT
TRBV12-3/TRBV12-4	TRBJ1-1	-	-	CASRESQGTEAFF	TGTGCCAGCCGGGAATCACAGGGCACTGAAGCTTTCTTT
TRBV5-6	TRBJ2-3	TRBD2	-	CASSLNTGLAIHTQYF	TGTGCCAGCAGCTTGAACACGGGACTAGCGATTCATACGCAGTATTTT
TRBV6-6	TRBJ1-5	-	-	CASSPTRGGGLSNQPQHF	TGTGCCAGCAGTCCCACCCGCGGGGGGGGGCTGTCTAATCAGCCCCAGCATTTT
TRBV5-1	TRBJ1-1	-	once	CASSLGGEGTEAFF	TGCGCCAGCAGCTTGGGAGGTGAAGGCACTGAAGCTTTCTTT
TRBV4-3	TRBJ1-1	-	-	CASSTTDSRRTEAFF	TGCGCCAGCAGCACCACGGACTCCCGGAGGACTGAAGCTTTCTTT
TRBV12-3/TRBV12-4	TRBJ2-5	-	-	CASSSGPRETQYF	TGTGCCAGCAGTTCTGGGCCAAGGGAGACCCAGTACTTC
TRBV3-1/TRBV3-2	TRBJ2-7	-	once	CASSQDVTGELGGEQYF	TGTGCCAGCAGCCAAGATGTCACGGGGGAGCTAGGTGGCGAGCAGTACTTC
TRBV6-2/TRBV6-3	TRBJ1-1	-	-	CASSYSGGRLTEAFF	TGTGCCAGCAGTTACTCGGGAGGGCGATTAACTGAAGCTTTCTTT